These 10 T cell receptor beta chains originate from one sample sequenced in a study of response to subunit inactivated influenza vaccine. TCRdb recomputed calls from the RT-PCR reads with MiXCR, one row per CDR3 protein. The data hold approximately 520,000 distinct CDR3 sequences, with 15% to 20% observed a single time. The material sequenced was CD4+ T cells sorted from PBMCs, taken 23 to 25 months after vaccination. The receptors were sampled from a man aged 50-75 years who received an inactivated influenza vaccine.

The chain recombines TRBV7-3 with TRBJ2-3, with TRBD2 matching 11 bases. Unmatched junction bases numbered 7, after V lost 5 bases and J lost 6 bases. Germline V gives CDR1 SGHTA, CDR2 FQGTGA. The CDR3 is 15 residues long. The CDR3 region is CASSRGLAVADTQYF. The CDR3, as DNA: TGTGCCAGCAGCCGGGGACTAGCGGTTGCTGATACGCAGTATTTT.

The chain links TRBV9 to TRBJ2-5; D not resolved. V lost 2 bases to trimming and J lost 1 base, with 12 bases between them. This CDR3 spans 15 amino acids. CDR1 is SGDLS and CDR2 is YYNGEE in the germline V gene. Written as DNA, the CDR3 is TGTGCCAGCAGCGTTTCTCTAAGGGCCCAAGAGACCCAGTACTTC. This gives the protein CASSVSLRAQETQYF.

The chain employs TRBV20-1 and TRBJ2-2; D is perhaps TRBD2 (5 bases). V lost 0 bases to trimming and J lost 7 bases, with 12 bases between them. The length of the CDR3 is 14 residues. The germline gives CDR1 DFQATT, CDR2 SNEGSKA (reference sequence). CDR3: CSAREGGALGELFF. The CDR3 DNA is TGCAGTGCTAGAGAAGGAGGTGCCCTCGGGGAGCTGTTTTTT.

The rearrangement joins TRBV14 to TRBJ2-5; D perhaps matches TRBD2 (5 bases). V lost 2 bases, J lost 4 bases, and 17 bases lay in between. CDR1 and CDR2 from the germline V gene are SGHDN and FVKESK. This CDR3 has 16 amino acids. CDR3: CASSQPKGRDLETQYF. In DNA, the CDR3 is TGTGCCAGCAGCCAACCAAAAGGACGGGATCTAGAGACCCAGTACTTC.

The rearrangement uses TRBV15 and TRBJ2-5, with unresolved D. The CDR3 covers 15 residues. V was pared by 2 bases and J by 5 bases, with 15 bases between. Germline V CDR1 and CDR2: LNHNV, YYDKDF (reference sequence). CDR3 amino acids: CATSRSLHRGETQYF. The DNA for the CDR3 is TGTGCCACCAGCAGAAGCCTTCATCGTGGTGAGACCCAGTACTTC.

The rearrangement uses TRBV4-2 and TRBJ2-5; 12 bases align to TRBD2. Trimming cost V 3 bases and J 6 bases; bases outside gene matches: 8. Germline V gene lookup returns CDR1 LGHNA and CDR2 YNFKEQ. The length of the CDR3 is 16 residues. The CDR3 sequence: CASSHDQTSGSQTQYF. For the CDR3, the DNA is TGTGCCAGCAGCCATGACCAGACTAGCGGGAGTCAGACCCAGTACTTC.

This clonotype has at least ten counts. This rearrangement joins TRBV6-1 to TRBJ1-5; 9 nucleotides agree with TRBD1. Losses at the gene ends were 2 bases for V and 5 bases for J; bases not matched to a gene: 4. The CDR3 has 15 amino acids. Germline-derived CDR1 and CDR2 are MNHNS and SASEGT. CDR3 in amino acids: CASSETGQGHQPQHF. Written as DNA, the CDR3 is TGTGCCAGCAGTGAAACGGGACAGGGTCATCAGCCCCAGCATTTT.

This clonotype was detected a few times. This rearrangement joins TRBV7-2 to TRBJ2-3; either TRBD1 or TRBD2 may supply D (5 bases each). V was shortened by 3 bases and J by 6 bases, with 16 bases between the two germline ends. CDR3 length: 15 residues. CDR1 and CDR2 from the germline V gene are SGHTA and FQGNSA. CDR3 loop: CASSLMGLGVDTQYF. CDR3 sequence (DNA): TGTGCCAGCAGCTTGATGGGGTTGGGGGTGGATACGCAGTATTTT.

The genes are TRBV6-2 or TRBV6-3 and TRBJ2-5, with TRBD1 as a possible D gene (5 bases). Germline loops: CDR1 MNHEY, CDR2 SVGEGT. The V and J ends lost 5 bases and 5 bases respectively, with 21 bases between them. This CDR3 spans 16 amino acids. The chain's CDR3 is CASSTPDRGALETQYF. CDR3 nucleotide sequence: TGTGCCAGCAGTACACCCGACCGTGGGGCCCTCGAGACCCAGTACTTC.

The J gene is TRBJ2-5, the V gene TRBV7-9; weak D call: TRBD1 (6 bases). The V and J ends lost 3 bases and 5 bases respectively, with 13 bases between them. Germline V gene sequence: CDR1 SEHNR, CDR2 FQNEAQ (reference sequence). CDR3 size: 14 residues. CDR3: CASSLSRGLETQYF. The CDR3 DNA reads TGTGCCAGCAGCTTGTCCAGGGGATTGGAGACCCAGTACTTC. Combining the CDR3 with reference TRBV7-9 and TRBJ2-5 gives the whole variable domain DTGVSQNPRHKITKRGQNVTFRCDPISEHNRLYWYRQTLGQGPEFLTYFQNEAQLEKSRLLSDRFSAERPKGSFSTLEIQRTEQGDSAMYLCASSLSRGLETQYFGPGTRLLVL.